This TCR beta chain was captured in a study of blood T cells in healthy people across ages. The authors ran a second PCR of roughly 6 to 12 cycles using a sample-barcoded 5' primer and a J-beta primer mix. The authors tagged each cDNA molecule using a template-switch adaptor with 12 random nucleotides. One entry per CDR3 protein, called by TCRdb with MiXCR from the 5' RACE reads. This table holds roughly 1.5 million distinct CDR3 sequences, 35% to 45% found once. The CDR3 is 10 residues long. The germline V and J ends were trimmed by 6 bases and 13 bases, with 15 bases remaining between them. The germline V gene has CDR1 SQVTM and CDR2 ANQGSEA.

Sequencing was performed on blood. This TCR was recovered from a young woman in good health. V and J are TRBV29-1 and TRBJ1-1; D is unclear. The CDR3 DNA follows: TGCAGCGTCCCCGGGTCTTATAATTTCTTT. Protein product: CSVPGSYNFF.